The next 32 T cell receptor beta chains were all read from a single sample in a study of blood T cell repertoires in COVID-19 (TCRdb year 2020). Libraries were prepared through the immunoSEQ multiplex PCR assay. This is the immuneACCESS table as TCRdb keeps it, with only in-frame sequences that have V and J called. A part of the clones is gone; compared with another copy, unresolved V genes explain less than half, and the rest is unexplained. Counted in this sample were around 320,000 clones; about 91% of them appeared once. 5.5% to 7% of the sample rests with the top ten. The specimen was peripheral blood. Receptors were obtained from a woman in her twenties or thirties who had recovered from COVID-19.

The chain employs TRBV10-2 and TRBJ2-7, with 7 nucleotides matching TRBD2. V gave up 7 bases and J gave up 3 bases; unmatched junction bases: 3. The CDR3 runs 12 residues. Germline V lookup: CDR1 WSHSY, CDR2 SAAADI. CDR3 coding DNA: TGCGCCAGCACCGGACTAGGCTACGAGCAGTACTTC. The encoded protein is CASTGLGYEQYF.

The chain has TRBV28 and TRBJ2-2; D is unclear. This CDR3 spans 15 amino acids. Deletions cut 6 bases from V and 0 bases from J, with 11 bases between. Germline V CDR1 and CDR2: MDHEN, SYDVKM. The CDR3 DNA sequence: TGTGCCAGCAGACGGTCCGAGACGAACACCGGGGAGCTGTTTTTT. Translating it yields CASRRSETNTGELFF.

The chain recombines TRBV14 with TRBJ2-7; TRBD2 matches 7 bases. The CDR3 length is 18 residues. Germline CDR1 reads SGHDN; CDR2 reads FVKESK. V shed 0 bases, J shed 6 bases, and the junction held 17 bases outside the gene matches. CDR3 sequence: CASSQEGGWHSNIGEQYF. The CDR3 DNA follows: TGTGCCAGCAGCCAAGAGGGAGGGTGGCACTCGAATATAGGCGAGCAGTACTTC.

The V call is TRBV7-3, the J call TRBJ2-7, with 11 bases lining up with TRBD1. V lost 1 base to trimming and J lost 7 bases; unmatched junction nucleotides: 9. Germline V gives CDR1 SGHTA, CDR2 FQGTGA. This CDR3 is built from 16 residues. CDR3 loop: CASSLRPGTGGAEQYF. The CDR3 nucleotides are TGTGCCAGCAGCTTAAGGCCCGGGACAGGGGGTGCGGAGCAGTACTTC.

The J gene is TRBJ1-6, the V gene TRBV20-1; D is possibly TRBD1 (6 bases). The germline CDR1 and CDR2 sequences are DFQATT and SNEGSKA (reference sequence). This CDR3 is built from 16 residues. The ends were cut back, 3 bases at V and 7 bases at J, with 19 bases in the middle. The CDR3 coding sequence is TGCAGTGCTAGTCTGGGGCTCAGGGGATGGAATTCACCCCTCCACTTT. Translating it yields CSASLGLRGWNSPLHF.

The V call is TRBV12-3 or TRBV12-4, the J call TRBJ2-7; D might be TRBD2 (6 bases). Trimming removed 5 bases from V and 3 bases from J, with 11 bases in between. The length of the CDR3 is 13 residues. The CDR3 DNA is TGTGCCAGCAGTCCGATGGGGGGCTACGAGCAGTACTTC. Amino acid sequence: CASSPMGGYEQYF.

J is TRBJ2-7 and V is TRBV28, with a tentative D call TRBD2 (6 bases). V was cut by 7 bases and J by 2 bases, with 15 bases left in between. Germline-derived CDR1 and CDR2 are MDHEN and SYDVKM. The CDR3 extends over 14 amino acids. CDR3 in DNA: TGTGCCAGCACCGACAGTGGCGGGGCCTACGAGCAGTACTTC. This sequence encodes CASTDSGGAYEQYF.

The J gene is TRBJ2-2, the V gene TRBV6-2 or TRBV6-3; 11 bases agree with TRBD2. V lost 2 bases and J lost 3; bases outside the gene matches: 11. From germline, CDR1 is MNHEY and CDR2 SVGEGT. The CDR3 sequence is 19 residues long. The CDR3: CASSYAKTKGLADTGELFF. The CDR3 coding sequence is TGTGCCAGCAGTTACGCGAAGACAAAGGGACTAGCGGACACCGGGGAGCTGTTTTTT.

This chain connects TRBV5-4 to TRBJ2-7; 8 bases fit TRBD2. The V segment lost 4 bases and the J segment 6 bases; nucleotides outside the gene matches: 12. The CDR3 sequence is 15 residues long. CDR1 is SGHNT, CDR2 YYREEE, per germline (reference sequence). The CDR3 protein is CASSRTGTSSSEQYF. Written as DNA, the CDR3 is TGTGCCAGCAGCAGGACCGGGACTAGTTCTTCCGAGCAGTACTTC.

The rearrangement joins TRBV5-1 to TRBJ1-1; weak D call: TRBD1 (5 bases). The CDR3 is 12 amino acids. The germline CDR1 and CDR2 sequences are SGHRS and YFSETQ. V dropped 6 bases and J dropped 3 bases, with 9 bases sitting between them. The CDR3 loop reads CASKSGDTEAFF. In nucleotides, the CDR3 is TGCGCCAGCAAGTCGGGGGACACTGAAGCTTTCTTT.

The chain is built from TRBV28 and TRBJ2-7; maybe TRBD2 (6 bases). This CDR3 spans 15 amino acids. Germline V CDR1 and CDR2: MDHEN, SYDVKM. V shed 2 bases and J shed 0 bases, with 11 bases lying between them. Written as DNA, the CDR3 is TGTGCCAGCAGTTTAGACGGGGGAACCTCCTACGAGCAGTACTTC. It is translated as CASSLDGGTSYEQYF.

This rearrangement joins TRBV7-3 to TRBJ2-1; 7 positions agree with TRBD1. Germline values: CDR1 SGHTA, CDR2 FQGTGA. J was trimmed by 7 bases and V by 4 bases; bases with no gene match: 4. The CDR3 length is 13 residues. In DNA, the CDR3 is TGTGCCAGCAGCTCAGGCAGGGGGAATGAGCAGTTCTTC. This gives the protein CASSSGRGNEQFF.

This clone was seen a handful of times. This chain uses TRBV4-1 with TRBJ1-2; possible D gene TRBD1, 5 bases. The CDR3 contains 14 residues. CDR1 and CDR2 (germline): MGHRA, YSYEKL. V lost 3 bases, J lost 6 bases, and 14 bases lay in between. Here the CDR3 reads CASSHLGQDHGYTF. CDR3 DNA sequence: TGCGCCAGCAGCCACCTGGGGCAGGATCATGGCTACACCTTC.

The gene calls are TRBV9 and TRBJ2-2; D is unclear. Germline values: CDR1 SGDLS, CDR2 YYNGEE. V was trimmed by 4 bases and J by 2 bases, leaving 9 bases between them. The CDR3 runs to 14 residues. CDR3 in amino acids: CASSPPENTGELFF. The CDR3 nucleotides are TGTGCCAGCAGCCCCCCAGAAAACACCGGGGAGCTGTTTTTT.

The chain recombines TRBV10-3 with TRBJ1-6; 10 nucleotides agree with TRBD1. The V segment lost 2 bases and the J segment 6 bases; nucleotides outside the gene matches: 10. There are 18 residues in the CDR3. Germline CDR1 and CDR2: ENHRY and SYGVKD. CDR3 sequence: CAISELWDRGPTNSPLHF. The CDR3 DNA is TGTGCCATCAGTGAGCTATGGGACAGGGGACCTACTAATTCACCCCTCCACTTT.

This clone was counted many times. The V and J genes are TRBV28 and TRBJ1-6; no firm D call. With 7 bases removed from V and 13 bases from J, the gap between germline ends came to 14 bases. Germline loops: CDR1 MDHEN, CDR2 SYDVKM. The CDR3 contains 12 residues. The CDR3 DNA sequence: TGTGCCAGCACCACACCCCGAGGCCCCCTCCACTTT. This codes for CASTTPRGPLHF.

This clone has only one observation. V and J are TRBV7-5 and TRBJ1-5; TRBD1 is taken as the D call from the table, unchecked against the DNA. TRBV7-5 corresponds to a pseudogene. The CDR3 is 15 amino acids. The CDR3 loop reads CARSSGQGEGQPQHF. For the CDR3, the DNA is TGTGCCAGAAGCTCCGGGCAGGGTGAAGGGCAGCCCCAGCATTTT.

The chain combines TRBV3-1 (or the pseudogene TRBV3-2) with TRBJ1-2; 9 bases are a match to TRBD1. CDR1 is LGHDT, CDR2 YNNKEL, per germline (reference sequence). This CDR3 has 14 amino acids. Losses at the gene ends were 0 bases for V and 6 bases for J; bases not matched to a gene: 2. Written as DNA, the CDR3 is TGTGCCAGCAGCCAAGAGGGGACAGGGAATGGCTACACCTTC. This translates into CASSQEGTGNGYTF.

V gene TRBV6-2 or TRBV6-3 combines with J gene TRBJ2-7, with TRBD2 matching over 12 bases. V was clipped by 5 bases and J by 6 bases; unmatched bases: 5. Germline V CDR1 and CDR2: MNHEY, SVGEGT. CDR3 length: 14 amino acids. Here the CDR3 reads CASSPLAGGSEQYF. For the CDR3, the DNA is TGTGCCAGCAGTCCCCTAGCGGGGGGGTCCGAGCAGTACTTC.

The chain has TRBV6-5 and TRBJ1-2; 7 positions agree with TRBD1. This CDR3 contains 16 residues. J was trimmed by 4 bases and V by 0 bases; bases with no gene match: 8. Germline values: CDR1 MNHEY, CDR2 SVGAGI. DNA of the CDR3: TGTGCCAGCAGTTACTCGATAGGACAGGTTATCTATGGCTACACCTTC. Protein: CASSYSIGQVIYGYTF.

J is TRBJ2-1 and V is TRBV5-1; 10 positions agree with TRBD1. The CDR3 is made up of 16 amino acids. J gave up 6 bases and V 4 bases, and 10 bases lay outside the gene matches. Germline-derived CDR1 and CDR2 are SGHRS and YFSETQ. CDR3 in amino acids: CASSQSGTGVGNEQFF. CDR3 coding DNA: TGCGCCAGCAGCCAATCCGGGACAGGGGTAGGCAATGAGCAGTTCTTC.

V gene TRBV6-1 combines with J gene TRBJ1-3; 7 bases are shared with TRBD1. CDR3 length: 16 residues. V dropped 4 bases and J dropped 4; count of bases not matched to a gene: 10. The V gene's germline CDR1 is MNHNS and CDR2 SASEGT. The CDR3 DNA follows: TGTGCCAGCAGTGCAAGAGGGACAGCATACGGAAACACCATATATTTT. Its protein product is CASSARGTAYGNTIYF.

This clone was seen more than once but under ten times. The chain joins TRBV6-5 to TRBJ1-1; D gene ambiguous. CDR3 length: 12 amino acids. V lost 4 bases and J lost 3, with 6 bases in between. The V gene's germline CDR1 is MNHEY and CDR2 SVGAGI. The CDR3 here is CASSWSDTEAFF. The CDR3 bases are TGTGCCAGCAGTTGGTCAGACACTGAAGCTTTCTTT.

The gene calls are TRBV18 and TRBJ2-7, with D perhaps TRBD2 (6 bases). Germline lookup yields CDR1 KGHSH and CDR2 LQKENI. The ends were cut back, 3 bases at V and 6 bases at J, with 9 bases in the middle. The CDR3 sequence is 12 residues long. The CDR3 protein is CASSPGGSEQYF. CDR3 bases: TGTGCCAGCTCACCCGGGGGATCCGAGCAGTACTTC. Using reference TRBV18 and TRBJ2-7 for the parts outside the CDR3, the full variable domain is NAGVMQNPRHLVRRRGQEARLRCSPMKGHSHVYWYRQLPEEGLKFMVYLQKENIIDESGMPKERFSAEFPKEGPSILRIQQVVRGDSAAYFCASSPGGSEQYFGPGTRLTVT.

The rearrangement uses TRBV24-1 and TRBJ2-3, with 12 nucleotides matching TRBD2. Germline lookup yields CDR1 KGHDR and CDR2 SFDVKD. The CDR3 has 17 amino acids. V shed 3 bases, J shed 2 bases, and the junction held 5 bases outside the gene matches. CDR3 loop: CATSDLTSGGTTDTQYF. The CDR3, as DNA: TGTGCCACCAGTGATCTGACTAGCGGGGGTACCACAGATACGCAGTATTTT.

The rearrangement uses TRBV19 and TRBJ1-1; 9 nucleotides match TRBD1. This CDR3 contains 16 residues. Germline CDR1 reads LNHDA; CDR2 reads SQIVND (reference sequence). Losses at the gene ends were 1 base for V and 5 bases for J; bases not matched to a gene: 8. CDR3 protein: CASSIGRQGVRTEAFF. In DNA, the CDR3 is TGTGCCAGTAGTATAGGGCGACAGGGGGTTCGGACTGAAGCTTTCTTT. Looking up the rest from reference TRBV19 and TRBJ1-1 gives the full variable domain: DGGITQSPKYLFRKEGQNVTLSCEQNLNHDAMYWYRQDPGQGLRLIYYSQIVNDFQKGDIAEGYSVSREKKESFPLTVTSAQKNPTAFYLCASSIGRQGVRTEAFFGQGTRLTVV.

This clone was counted between two and nine times. The chain joins TRBV7-2 to TRBJ2-1; the match to TRBD1 covers 9 bases. Trimming removed 5 bases from V and 8 bases from J; junction bases left unmatched: 4. The CDR3 runs 13 residues. The germline V gene has CDR1 SGHTA and CDR2 FQGNSA. CDR3 region: CASSKDRGDEQFF. Here the CDR3 DNA reads TGTGCCAGCAGCAAGGACAGGGGAGATGAGCAGTTCTTC.

This chain connects TRBV3-1 (or the pseudogene TRBV3-2) to TRBJ1-1; possibly TRBD1 for D (5 bases). Between the trimmed V and J ends, which lost 0 bases and 10 bases, there was a span of 9 bases. Germline CDR1 reads LGHDT; CDR2 reads YNNKEL (reference sequence). The CDR3 is made up of 12 amino acids. The CDR3 bases are TGTGCCAGCAGCCAAGATTTCCAGGGAGCTTTCTTT. It translates to CASSQDFQGAFF.

V usage is TRBV5-8 and J usage is TRBJ2-5; TRBD1 matches 7 bases. The germline CDR1 and CDR2 sequences are SGHTS and YDEGEE. This CDR3 has 16 amino acids. The V and J ends lost 3 bases and 2 bases, in that order; junction bases with no gene match: 10. The CDR3 DNA reads as TGTGCCAGCAGCTCGTCACCCTCGGGACAGCAAGAGACCCAGTACTTC. Translating gives CASSSSPSGQQETQYF.

In its sample, this clone was seen once. The rearrangement joins TRBV11-3 to TRBJ2-1; the D is unclear. The CDR3 runs 15 residues. V shed 1 base and J shed 1 base, with 8 bases lying between them. Per germline, CDR1 SGHNT and CDR2 YENEEA. The CDR3 DNA is TGTGCCAGCAGCTTAGGAGGCGAATCCTACAATGAGCAGTTCTTC. Encoded protein: CASSLGGESYNEQFF. The complete variable domain, with remaining parts taken from reference TRBV11-3 and TRBJ2-1, reads EAGVVQSPRYKIIEKKQPVAFWCNPISGHNTLYWYLQNLGQGPELLIRYENEEAVDDSQLPKDRFSAERLKGVDSTLKIQPAELGDSAVYLCASSLGGESYNEQFFGPGTRLTVL.

The chain has TRBV18 and TRBJ2-3, with TRBD1 matching 12 bases. The CDR3 is made up of 15 amino acids. V dropped 2 bases and J dropped 6; count of bases not matched to a gene: 3. Germline V lookup: CDR1 KGHSH, CDR2 LQKENI. CDR3 residues: CASSPGTGGQDTQYF. The CDR3 nucleotides are TGTGCCAGCTCACCAGGGACAGGGGGCCAGGATACGCAGTATTTT.

The genes are TRBV18 and TRBJ2-7; 7 bases align to TRBD2. The germline V gene has CDR1 KGHSH and CDR2 LQKENI. The CDR3 is 15 residues long. J was trimmed by 5 bases and V by 0 bases; bases with no gene match: 7. Here the CDR3 reads CASSPPGGGGHEQYF. The CDR3 region has the DNA TGTGCCAGCTCACCACCTGGCGGGGGAGGGCACGAGCAGTACTTC.